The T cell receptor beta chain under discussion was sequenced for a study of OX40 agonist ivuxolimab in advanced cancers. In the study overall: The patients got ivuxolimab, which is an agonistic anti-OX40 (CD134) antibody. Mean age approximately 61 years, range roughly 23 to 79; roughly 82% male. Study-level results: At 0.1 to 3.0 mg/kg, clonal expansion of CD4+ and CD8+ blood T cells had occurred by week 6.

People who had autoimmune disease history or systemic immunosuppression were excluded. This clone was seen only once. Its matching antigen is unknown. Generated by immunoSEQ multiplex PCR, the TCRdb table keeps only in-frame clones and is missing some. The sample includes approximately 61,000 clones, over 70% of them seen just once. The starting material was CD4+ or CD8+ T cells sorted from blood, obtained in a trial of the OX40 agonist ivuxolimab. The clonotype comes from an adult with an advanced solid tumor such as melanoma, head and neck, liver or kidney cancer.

CDR3 in amino acids: CASIPSGGASGELFF. For the CDR3, the DNA is TGTGCCAGTATTCCTAGCGGGGGGGCTTCCGGGGAGCTGTTTTTT. The chain has TRBV19 and TRBJ2-2; the match to TRBD2 covers 12 bases. The trim removed 7 bases at V and 6 bases at J, leaving 6 bases unmatched. This CDR3 has 15 residues. The germline V gene encodes CDR1 LNHDA and CDR2 SQIVND (reference sequence). The whole variable domain, remainder taken from reference TRBV19 and TRBJ2-2, is DGGITQSPKYLFRKEGQNVTLSCEQNLNHDAMYWYRQDPGQGLRLIYYSQIVNDFQKGDIAEGYSVSREKKESFPLTVTSAQKNPTAFYLCASIPSGGASGELFFGEGSRLTVL.